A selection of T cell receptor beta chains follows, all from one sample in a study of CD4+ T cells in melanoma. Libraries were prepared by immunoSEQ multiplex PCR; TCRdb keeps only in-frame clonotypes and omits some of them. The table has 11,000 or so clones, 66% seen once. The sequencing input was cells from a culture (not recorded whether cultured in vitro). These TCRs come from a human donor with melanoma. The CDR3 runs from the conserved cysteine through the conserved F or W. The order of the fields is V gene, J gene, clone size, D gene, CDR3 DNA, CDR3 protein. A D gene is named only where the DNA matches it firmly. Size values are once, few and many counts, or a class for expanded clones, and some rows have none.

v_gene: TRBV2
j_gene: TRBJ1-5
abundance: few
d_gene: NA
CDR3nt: TGTGCCAGCAGTGAGCGGGGTCAGCCCCAGCATTTT
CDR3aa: CASSERGQPQHF

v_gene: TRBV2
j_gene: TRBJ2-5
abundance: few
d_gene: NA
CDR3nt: TGTGCCAGCAGTGTAGGGGGGGCCAGCGAGACCCAGTACTTC
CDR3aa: CASSVGGASETQYF

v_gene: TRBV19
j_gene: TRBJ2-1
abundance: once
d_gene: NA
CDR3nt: TGTGCCAGTAGTCGGTCATCCAGGAGCTCCTACAATGAGCAGTTCTTC
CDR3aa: CASSRSSRSSYNEQFF

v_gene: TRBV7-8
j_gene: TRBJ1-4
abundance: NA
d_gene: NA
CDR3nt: TGTGCCAGCAGCGGGTTCAGAGCCGATAATGAAAAACTGTTTTTT
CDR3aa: CASSGFRADNEKLFF

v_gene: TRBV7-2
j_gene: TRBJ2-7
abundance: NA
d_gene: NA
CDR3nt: TGTGCCAGCAGCCCCGGACAATTCTACGAGCAGTACTTC
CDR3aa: CASSPGQFYEQYF

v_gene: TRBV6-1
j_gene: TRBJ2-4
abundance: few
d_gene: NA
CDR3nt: TGTGCCAGCAGTGCACGAGCAGGCCCTCGGATTCAGTACTTC
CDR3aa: CASSARAGPRIQYF

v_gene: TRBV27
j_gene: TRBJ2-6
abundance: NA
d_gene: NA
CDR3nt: TGTGCCAGCACCAGGCTAAACTCTGGGGCCAACGTCCTGACTTTC
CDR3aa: CASTRLNSGANVLTF

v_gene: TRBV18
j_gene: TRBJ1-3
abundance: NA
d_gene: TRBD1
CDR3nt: TGTGCCAGCTCCGCCTGGGGCGGGACAGGGAGAACTGGAAACACCATATATTTT
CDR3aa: CASSAWGGTGRTGNTIYF

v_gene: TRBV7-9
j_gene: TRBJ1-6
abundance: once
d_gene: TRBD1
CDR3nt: TGTGCCAGCAGCCCAAGGGACAGCTATAATTCACCCCTCCACTTT
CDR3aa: CASSPRDSYNSPLHF

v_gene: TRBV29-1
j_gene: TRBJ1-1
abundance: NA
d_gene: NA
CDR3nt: TGCAGCGTCAGGGCCTTGAACACTGAAGCTTTCTTT
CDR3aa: CSVRALNTEAFF

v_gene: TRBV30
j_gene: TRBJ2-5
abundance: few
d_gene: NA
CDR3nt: TGTGCCTGGGCAACTAAGGCAGCTGAGACCCAGTACTTC
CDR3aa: CAWATKAAETQYF

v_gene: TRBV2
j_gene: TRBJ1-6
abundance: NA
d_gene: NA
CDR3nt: TGTGCCAGCCACTCGGGAGTAAATTCACCCCTCCACTTT
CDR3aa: CASHSGVNSPLHF

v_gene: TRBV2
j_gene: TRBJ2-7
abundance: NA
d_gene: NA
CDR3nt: TGTGCCAGCAGTGACAGAGGAGAGCAGTACTTC
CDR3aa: CASSDRGEQYF

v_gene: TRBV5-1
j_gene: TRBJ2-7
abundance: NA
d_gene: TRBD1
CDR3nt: TGCGCCAGCAGCTTGGAAGGGGACAGGGGCAACGAGCAGTACTTC
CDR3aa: CASSLEGDRGNEQYF

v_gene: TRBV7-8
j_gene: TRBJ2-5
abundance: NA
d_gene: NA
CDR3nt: TGTGCCAGCAGCGCGTCGTGGATTAGGAAGACCCAGTACTTC
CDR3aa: CASSASWIRKTQYF

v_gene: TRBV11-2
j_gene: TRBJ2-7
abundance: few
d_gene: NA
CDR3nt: TGTGCCAGCAGCCGACAGGCCTACGAGCAGTACTTC
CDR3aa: CASSRQAYEQYF

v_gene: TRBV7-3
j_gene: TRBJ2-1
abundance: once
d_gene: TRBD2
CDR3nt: TGTGCCAGCAGCTTATCCGGCGGGGGGGCATGGGAGCAGTTCTTC
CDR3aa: CASSLSGGGAWEQFF

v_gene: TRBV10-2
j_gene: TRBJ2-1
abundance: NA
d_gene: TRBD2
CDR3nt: TGCGCCAGCAGTCCGGGACTAGCGGGCATCAATGAGCAGTTCTTC
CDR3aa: CASSPGLAGINEQFF

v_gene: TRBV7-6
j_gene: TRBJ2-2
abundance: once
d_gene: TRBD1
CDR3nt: TGTGCCAGCAGCCAAGGGACAGCCCGGATCACCGGGGAGCTGTTTTTT
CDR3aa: CASSQGTARITGELFF

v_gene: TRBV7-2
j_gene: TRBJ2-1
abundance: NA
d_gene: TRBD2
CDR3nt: TGTGCCAGCAGCTTAGAAGCGGGGGGGCACCATGAGCAGTTCTTC
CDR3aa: CASSLEAGGHHEQFF

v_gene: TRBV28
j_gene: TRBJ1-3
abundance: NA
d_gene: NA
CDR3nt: TGTGCCAGCAGTTTCCAGGACTCTGGAAACACCATATATTTT
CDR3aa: CASSFQDSGNTIYF

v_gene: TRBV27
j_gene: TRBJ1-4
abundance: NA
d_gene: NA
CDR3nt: TGTGCCACCCGGGGAGGGCCCAGTGAAAAACTGTTTTTT
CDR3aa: CATRGGPSEKLFF

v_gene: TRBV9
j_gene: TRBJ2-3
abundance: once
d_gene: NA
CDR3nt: TGTGCCAGCAGCGGCCAGGCGTTGGATACGCAGTATTTT
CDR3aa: CASSGQALDTQYF

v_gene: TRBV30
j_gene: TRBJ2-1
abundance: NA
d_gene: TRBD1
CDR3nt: TGTGCCTGGAGCACAGGGGGCGATTCGGTTGAGCAGTTCTTC
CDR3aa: CAWSTGGDSVEQFF

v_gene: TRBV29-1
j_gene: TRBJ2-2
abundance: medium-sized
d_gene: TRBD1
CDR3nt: TGCAGCGTTGGAAAAACAGGGGACACCGGGGAGCTGTTTTTT
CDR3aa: CSVGKTGDTGELFF

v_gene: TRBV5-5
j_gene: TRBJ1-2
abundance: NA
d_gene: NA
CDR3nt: TGTGCCAGCAGCTTGGCCGGGGTTCGATTCGGCGGTGGCTACACCTTC
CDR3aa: CASSLAGVRFGGGYTF

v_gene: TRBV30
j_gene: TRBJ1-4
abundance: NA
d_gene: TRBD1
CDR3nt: TGTGCCTGGAGTGCGGGACAGACCGAAAAACTGTTTTTT
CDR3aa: CAWSAGQTEKLFF

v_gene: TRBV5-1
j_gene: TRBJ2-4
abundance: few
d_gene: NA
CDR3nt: TGCGCCAGCAGCCCCGATCCCCCCATAAACATTCAGTACTTC
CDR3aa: CASSPDPPINIQYF

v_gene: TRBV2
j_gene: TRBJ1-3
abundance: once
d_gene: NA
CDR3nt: TGTGCCAGCAGTGAATTTGGACAGAACTTAGGAAACACCATATATTTT
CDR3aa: CASSEFGQNLGNTIYF

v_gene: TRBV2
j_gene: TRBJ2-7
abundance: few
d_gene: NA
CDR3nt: TGTGCCAGCAGTGTAGGAGAGTTTCCCTACGAGCAGTACTTC
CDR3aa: CASSVGEFPYEQYF

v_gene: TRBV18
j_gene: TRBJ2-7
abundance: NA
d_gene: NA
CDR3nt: TGTGCCAGCTCACCGGGAGTTTTCCGCGAGCAGTACTTC
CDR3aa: CASSPGVFREQYF

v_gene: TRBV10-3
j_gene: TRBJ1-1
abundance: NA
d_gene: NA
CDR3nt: TGTGCCATCAGTGATAATGCTAAAAGCAACACTGAAGCTTTCTTT
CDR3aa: CAISDNAKSNTEAFF

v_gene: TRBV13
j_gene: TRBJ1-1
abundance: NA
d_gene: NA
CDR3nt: TGTGCCAGCAGCTACAGAAGGACTGAAGCTTTCTTT
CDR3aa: CASSYRRTEAFF

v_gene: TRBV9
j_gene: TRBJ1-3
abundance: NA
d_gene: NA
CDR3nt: TGTGCCAGCAGCGCGCCGGAACAGGTCTCTGGAAACACCATATATTTT
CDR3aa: CASSAPEQVSGNTIYF

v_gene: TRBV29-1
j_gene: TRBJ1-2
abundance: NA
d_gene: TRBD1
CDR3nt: TGCAGCGCACCGGGACAGGTCTATGGCTACACCTTC
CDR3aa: CSAPGQVYGYTF

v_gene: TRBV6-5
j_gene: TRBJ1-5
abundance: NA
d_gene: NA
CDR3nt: TGTGCCAGCAGTTACTGGGGAAATAGCAATCAGCCCCAGCATTTT
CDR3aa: CASSYWGNSNQPQHF

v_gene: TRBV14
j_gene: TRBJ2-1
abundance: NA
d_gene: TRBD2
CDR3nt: TGTGCCAGCAGCCAGTTAGCGGGGGCCTTAGACTCCTACAATGAGCAGTTCTTC
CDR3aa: CASSQLAGALDSYNEQFF

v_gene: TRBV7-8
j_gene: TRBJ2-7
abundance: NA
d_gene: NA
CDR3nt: TGTGCCAGCAGCTTAGCGCGGGTGGGAGGGGGCTACGAGCAGTACTTC
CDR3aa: CASSLARVGGGYEQYF

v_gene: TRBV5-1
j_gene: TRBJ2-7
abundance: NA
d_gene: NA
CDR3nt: TGCGCCAGCAGTACAAGTCCCCAGTACGAGCAGTACTTC
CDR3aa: CASSTSPQYEQYF

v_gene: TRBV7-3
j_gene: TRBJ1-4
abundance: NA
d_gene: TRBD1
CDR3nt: TGTGCCAGCAGCTGGGGCAGGGGGCCAACTAATGAAAAACTGTTTTTT
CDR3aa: CASSWGRGPTNEKLFF

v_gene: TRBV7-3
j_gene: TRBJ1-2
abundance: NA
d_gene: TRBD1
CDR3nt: TGTGCCAGCAGCGCAAACAGGGGTCCCCCCACCTTC
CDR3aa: CASSANRGPPTF

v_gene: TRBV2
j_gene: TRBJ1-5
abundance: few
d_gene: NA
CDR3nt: TGTGCCAGCAGTAAAACAGGGCCGGAGTCCCAGCATTTT
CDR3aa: CASSKTGPESQHF